The present T cell receptor beta chain was sequenced within a study of T cell repertoires in ileal Crohn's disease. Study-wide context: Over 30% were active smokers at surgery; median disease duration was approximately 7.3 years.

Study-level points and caveats: Clonality above 26.8% at surgery always came with endoscopic recurrence.

A note on this clone: Its antigen is unknown.

The method was immunoSEQ multiplex PCR; TCRdb's version includes in-frame clones alone and lacks a portion of them. This table has around 5,200 clones, roughly 82% appearing once. The CDR3 runs to 19 residues. Germline V CDR1 and CDR2: SGHVS, FNYEAQ. Unmatched junction bases numbered 10, after V lost 4 bases and J lost 0 bases. Time point here: inflamed ileum from the surgical specimen. Patients were adults with ileal or ileocolonic Crohn's disease needing resection. Material: ileal tissue. This clonotype originated in an adult with Crohn's disease. J is TRBJ2-3 and V is TRBV7-6; 13 bases agree with TRBD2. The CDR3 nucleotides are TGTGCCAGCAGCTCAAATTGGGGGACTAGCGGGGTTAGCACAGATACGCAGTATTTT. It translates to CASSSNWGTSGVSTDTQYF.